This T cell receptor beta chain was captured by sequencing in a study of blood T cell repertoires in COVID-19. On the study more broadly: Italy, Spain and the United States were the sources of the convalescent and acute COVID-19 samples.

CDR3 length equals 15 residues. After removal of 4 bases from V and 6 bases from J, the junction contained 8 bases not matched to a gene. The germline CDR1 and CDR2 sequences are SGHKS and YYEKEE (reference sequence). Profiled with immunoSEQ multiplex PCR; TCRdb holds only in-frame clones, not every one. The repertoire consists of around 99,000 clones, with about nine tenths occurring once and the leading ten covering around 5%. The receptor was isolated from a man between 50 and 59 years old with acute or convalescent COVID-19. Material: peripheral blood. The gene calls are TRBV5-5 and TRBJ2-1, with TRBD1 matching 9 bases. CDR3 region: CASSLLQGARNEQFF. The DNA of the CDR3 is TGTGCCAGCAGCCTGTTACAGGGGGCTCGCAATGAGCAGTTCTTC.